Below, 19 T cell receptor beta chains from the same sample are listed, as sequenced in a study of blood T cell repertoires in COVID-19 (dated by TCRdb to between 2020 and 2021). Library preparation used the immunoSEQ multiplex PCR assay. TCRdb mirrors the immuneACCESS table, restricted to in-frame sequences. Some clones are absent from its copies; in checked studies, under half trace to an unresolved V gene, and the reason for the others is unknown. This sample comprises fewer than 200,000 clones, 80% to 90% of them detected only once. The ten most abundant clones make up more than 6.5% of the sample. Material for sequencing was peripheral blood. These receptors were collected from an older woman with COVID-19, enrolled during active disease.

The V call is TRBV19, the J call TRBJ1-1; D is uncertain. V lost 3 bases, J lost 3 bases, and 8 bases lay in between. In germline, CDR1 is LNHDA, CDR2 SQIVND (reference sequence). The CDR3 totals 13 residues. The CDR3 nucleotides are TGTGCCAGTAGTATCTTCCGGGACACTGAAGCTTTCTTT. Amino acid sequence: CASSIFRDTEAFF.

The chain has TRBV7-2 and TRBJ1-2; 10 bases align to TRBD1. Unmatched junction bases numbered 9, after V lost 5 bases and J lost 3 bases. CDR1 and CDR2 from the germline V gene are SGHTA and FQGNSA. This CDR3 has 16 amino acids. The CDR3 DNA sequence: TGTGCCAGCAGCCCCCGGACAGGGGGGCGAGACTATGGCTACACCTTC. Translation gives CASSPRTGGRDYGYTF.

V gene TRBV5-1 combines with J gene TRBJ2-3, with 7 bases that match TRBD1. Germline loops: CDR1 SGHRS, CDR2 YFSETQ. J gave up 3 bases and V 1 base, and 2 bases lay outside the gene matches. This CDR3 is 14 amino acids long. This CDR3 is CASSLKGATDTQYF. The CDR3 DNA reads TGCGCCAGCAGCTTGAAGGGGGCGACAGATACGCAGTATTTT.

The chain combines TRBV6-4 with TRBJ1-1; D is uncertain. Trimming shortened V by 0 bases and J by 10 bases, and 18 bases separated the two germline ends. This CDR3 region has 15 residues. Germline CDR1 MRHNA, CDR2 SNTAGT. CDR3 sequence: CASSDSIGPTFGAFF. CDR3 coding DNA: TGTGCCAGCAGTGACTCGATAGGTCCGACTTTCGGAGCTTTCTTT.

The rearrangement uses TRBV19 and TRBJ1-3; D unclear. The germline V and J ends were trimmed by 7 bases and 1 base, with 14 bases remaining between them. This CDR3 is built from 15 residues. Germline V gene data show CDR1 as LNHDA and CDR2 as SQIVND (reference sequence). CDR3 region: CASNMGQLSGNTIYF. The DNA for the CDR3 is TGTGCCAGTAATATGGGCCAGCTATCTGGAAACACCATATATTTT.

The rearrangement joins TRBV18 to TRBJ1-4, with D tentatively TRBD1 (6 bases). CDR3 length equals 15 residues. V gave up 2 bases and J gave up 8 bases, with 15 bases separating them. Germline lookup yields CDR1 KGHSH and CDR2 LQKENI. In nucleotides, the CDR3 is TGTGCCAGCTCACCAATAGGACAGCGGAAGGAAAAACTGTTTTTT. Protein product: CASSPIGQRKEKLFF. The variable domain in full, completed from reference TRBV18 and TRBJ1-4, reads NAGVMQNPRHLVRRRGQEARLRCSPMKGHSHVYWYRQLPEEGLKFMVYLQKENIIDESGMPKERFSAEFPKEGPSILRIQQVVRGDSAAYFCASSPIGQRKEKLFFGSGTQLSVL.

The chain employs TRBV11-1 and TRBJ2-3, with 11 bases matching TRBD2. CDR1 and CDR2 from the germline V gene are SGHAT and FQDESV (reference sequence). V trimming: 0 bases; J trimming: 9 bases; junction bases outside the gene matches: 5. The CDR3 loop spans 15 amino acids. The DNA of the CDR3 is TGTGCCAGCAGCTTAGCGCTAGCGGGAGGAGTCACGCAGTATTTT. This gives the protein CASSLALAGGVTQYF. Looking up the rest from reference TRBV11-1 and TRBJ2-3 gives the full variable domain: EAEVAQSPRYKITEKSQAVAFWCDPISGHATLYWYRQILGQGPELLVQFQDESVVDDSQLPKDRFSAERLKGVDSTLKIQPAELGDSAMYLCASSLALAGGVTQYFGPGTRLTVL.

The chain links TRBV11-2 to TRBJ2-2; tentative D call: TRBD2 (6 bases). V was trimmed by 2 bases and J by 4 bases, leaving 11 bases between them. The CDR3 consists of 15 residues. Germline V CDR1 and CDR2: SGHAT, FQNNGV. CDR3 in amino acids: CASSLTGLSTGELFF. The CDR3 DNA reads as TGTGCCAGCAGCTTAACGGGACTGAGCACCGGGGAGCTGTTTTTT.

The chain uses TRBV6-2 or TRBV6-3 and TRBJ2-7; TRBD1 aligns across 7 bases. Germline CDR1 is MNHEY and CDR2 is SVGEGT. V lost 6 bases and J lost 6; bases outside the gene matches: 5. The CDR3 totals 12 residues. CDR3 DNA: TGTGCCAGCAGCTCTACAGGGGTCGAGCAGTACGTC. This gives the protein CASSSTGVEQYV.

This clone was detected a few times. The genes are TRBV4-2 and TRBJ2-7, with D possibly TRBD2 on 5 matching bases. Germline V gives CDR1 LGHNA, CDR2 YNFKEQ. Trimming removed 4 bases at V and 0 bases at J, with 13 bases between. This CDR3 region has 15 residues. This CDR3 is CASSPLGADSYEQYF. CDR3 bases: TGTGCCAGCAGCCCGTTGGGAGCGGACTCCTACGAGCAGTACTTC.

This clone occurred a few times. V and J are TRBV7-9 and TRBJ2-3, with TRBD2 matching over 11 bases. J lost 5 bases, V lost 2 bases, and 9 bases had no gene match. This CDR3 has 17 amino acids. Germline CDR1 reads SEHNR; CDR2 reads FQNEAQ (reference sequence). The CDR3 sequence: CASSLRGSGRAGDTQYF. DNA of the CDR3: TGTGCCAGCAGCTTACGGGGTAGCGGGAGGGCTGGAGATACGCAGTATTTT.

The chain is built from TRBV3-1 (or the pseudogene TRBV3-2) and TRBJ1-5; no clear D gene. The CDR3 covers 15 residues. Germline V gene lookup returns CDR1 LGHDT and CDR2 YNNKEL (reference sequence). V was pared by 5 bases and J by 0 bases, with 11 bases between. In nucleotides, the CDR3 is TGTGCCAGCAGCGCCACCGGAGCTAGCAATCAGCCCCAGCATTTT. It translates to CASSATGASNQPQHF.

This chain links TRBV2 with TRBJ2-1; D possibly corresponds to TRBD1 (5 bases). This CDR3 is 13 amino acids long. Germline values: CDR1 SNHLY, CDR2 FYNNEI. Trimming stripped 1 base from V and 5 bases from J, with 6 bases between. The CDR3 is CASSEGRDNEQFF. The DNA of the CDR3 is TGTGCCAGCAGTGAAGGCAGGGACAATGAGCAGTTCTTC.

This rearrangement joins TRBV2 to TRBJ2-7, with D perhaps TRBD2 (6 bases). In germline, CDR1 is SNHLY, CDR2 FYNNEI. CDR3 size: 13 residues. Trimming cost V 3 bases and J 9 bases, with 15 bases left between them. CDR3 sequence: CASSDRLVVAQYF. In nucleotides, the CDR3 is TGTGCCAGCAGTGATCGACTAGTCGTTGCGCAGTACTTC.

This clone was recorded a few times. The chain carries TRBV25-1 and TRBJ2-1; TRBD1 might be the D (6 bases). The CDR3 consists of 11 residues. Germline V gene data show CDR1 as MGHDK and CDR2 as SYGVNS. V lost 10 bases to trimming and J lost 13 bases, with 17 bases between them. CDR3 amino acids: CATSRAGEQFF. The DNA of the CDR3 is TGTGCCACTTCCAGGGCAGGGGAACAGTTCTTC.

The chain combines TRBV2 with TRBJ2-6, with 9 bases lining up with TRBD2. The V segment lost 4 bases and the J segment 0 bases; nucleotides outside the gene matches: 10. The CDR3 is made up of 19 amino acids. The V gene's germline CDR1 is SNHLY and CDR2 FYNNEI. CDR3: CASSGLPLAGTSGANVLTF. The DNA of the CDR3 is TGTGCCAGCAGTGGCCTCCCTCTAGCGGGAACCTCTGGGGCCAACGTCCTGACTTTC.

CDR3 sequence reads: CASSRRVIGELFF. The DNA of the CDR3 is TGTGCCAGCAGTCGGAGGGTGATCGGGGAGCTGTTTTTT. The J gene is TRBJ2-2, the V gene TRBV27; D might be TRBD2 (6 bases). Per germline, CDR1 MNHEY and CDR2 SMNVEV (reference sequence). The CDR3 covers 13 residues. The germline V and J ends were trimmed by 5 bases and 7 bases, with 11 bases remaining between them.

This clone was recorded only once. V and J are TRBV5-1 and TRBJ1-1, with 7 bases fitting TRBD1. Germline V gives CDR1 SGHRS, CDR2 YFSETQ. After removal of 4 bases from V and 1 base from J, the junction contained 4 bases not matched to a gene. The CDR3 contains 14 residues. CDR3: CASSPGQRNTEAFF. Written as DNA, the CDR3 is TGCGCCAGCAGCCCGGGACAGAGGAACACTGAAGCTTTCTTT.

The genes are TRBV2 and TRBJ2-3; D might be TRBD2 (5 bases). Trimming pared 3 bases from V and 9 bases from J, leaving 10 bases between. The CDR3 is made up of 12 amino acids. CDR1 SNHLY and CDR2 FYNNEI come from the germline V gene. The CDR3: CASSDPGETQYF. CDR3 coding DNA: TGTGCCAGCAGTGACCCTGGGGAGACGCAGTATTTT.